The T cell receptor beta chain under discussion was sequenced for a study of blood T cell repertoires in COVID-19. Background on the study: Samples came from the United States, Italy and Spain, spanning acute and convalescent COVID-19. Nucleic acid was either cDNA or gDNA, and it came from T cells, B-cell-depleted T cells, or PBMCs.

In the source study's methods: The assay estimated nucleated cells by amplifying reference gene primers. TCRdb's copy holds only in-frame clones and misses some; the assay was immunoSEQ multiplex PCR. Clone size and the V and J calls come from that table; the DNA yielded D and trimming. The table records some 40,000 clones, more than 85% of them present only once. This clonotype was obtained from an elderly woman with acute or convalescent COVID-19. The sample consisted of peripheral blood.

CDR3 sequence (DNA): TGTGCCAGCTCACCAGTGGGGGGGCAATTCGATGAGCAGTTCTTC. Encoded protein: CASSPVGGQFDEQFF. This chain uses TRBV18 with TRBJ2-1, with a weak D call TRBD2 (7 bases). Trimming cost V 2 bases and J 8 bases, with 16 bases left between them. Germline-derived CDR1 and CDR2 are KGHSH and LQKENI. The length of the CDR3 is 15 residues.